The 3 T cell receptor beta chains given below trace back to one sample, sequenced in a study of blood T cells in healthy people across ages. With a J-beta primer mix and a sample-barcoded 5' primer, a second PCR ran about 6 to 11 cycles. TCRdb processed the 5' RACE reads anew with MiXCR; each CDR3 protein has one entry. The sample holds fewer than 1,200,000 distinct CDR3 sequences, under 30% seen once. These data are also associated with another study on T cells of mothers and their children.

Sequenced material: blood. The receptors come from a girl aged 2-15 years in good health.

The chain has TRBV7-9 and TRBJ2-5; D call uncertain. Germline values: CDR1 SEHNR, CDR2 FQNEAQ (reference sequence). This CDR3 contains 16 residues. Trimming took 3 bases from V and 0 from J, leaving 14 bases between them. The CDR3 nucleotides read TGTGCCAGCAGCTTCAGACACGCTGGCGACCAAGAGACCCAGTACTTC. This translates into CASSFRHAGDQETQYF.

The chain recombines TRBV12-3 or TRBV12-4 with TRBJ2-6; D gene ambiguous. V gave up 5 bases and J gave up 2 bases, with 7 bases separating them. This CDR3 is 14 amino acids long. The CDR3 here is CASSNITGANVLTF. CDR3 in DNA: TGTGCCAGCAGTAATATAACTGGGGCCAACGTCCTGACTTTC.

V gene TRBV11-2 combines with J gene TRBJ2-4; a weak D match, TRBD2 (7 bases). CDR1 is SGHAT, CDR2 FQNNGV, per germline. Trimming took off 2 bases at V and 2 bases at J, with 25 bases between the two ends. This CDR3 spans 20 amino acids. In DNA, the CDR3 is TGTGCCAGCAGCTTATGGGGGGGCGAGATAAGGGTTCTTCCCAAAAACATTCAGTACTTC. Translating it yields CASSLWGGEIRVLPKNIQYF.